The T cell receptor (beta chain) described here comes from a study of blood T cell repertoires in COVID-19. About the study: There were acute and convalescent COVID-19 samples, and they came from the United States, Italy and Spain. The analysed material was cDNA or gDNA that came from T cells, B-cell-depleted T cells, or PBMCs.

Enrolled during active infection, Seattle patients were then followed longitudinally. How the authors handled the data: Cell counts per sample came from amplifying reference gene primers. The repertoire was sequenced with immunoSEQ multiplex PCR; TCRdb's copy has only in-frame clones and lacks some. The DNA gave D and trimming, while V, J and clone size come from that table. The sample carries 80,000 to 100,000 clones, around nine tenths recorded once. The sequencing sample was made of peripheral blood. The sequence was obtained from a man aged 45-65 years with COVID-19, enrolled during active disease.

The DNA of the CDR3 is TGCGCCAGCAGCATGTCCGGACTAGCGGGGGGGAACAATGAGCAGTTCTTC. It specifies CASSMSGLAGGNNEQFF. V gene TRBV5-1 combines with J gene TRBJ2-1, with 15 nucleotides matching TRBD2. V was clipped by 4 bases and J by 5 bases; unmatched bases: 7. In germline, CDR1 is SGHRS, CDR2 YFSETQ. This CDR3 has 17 amino acids.